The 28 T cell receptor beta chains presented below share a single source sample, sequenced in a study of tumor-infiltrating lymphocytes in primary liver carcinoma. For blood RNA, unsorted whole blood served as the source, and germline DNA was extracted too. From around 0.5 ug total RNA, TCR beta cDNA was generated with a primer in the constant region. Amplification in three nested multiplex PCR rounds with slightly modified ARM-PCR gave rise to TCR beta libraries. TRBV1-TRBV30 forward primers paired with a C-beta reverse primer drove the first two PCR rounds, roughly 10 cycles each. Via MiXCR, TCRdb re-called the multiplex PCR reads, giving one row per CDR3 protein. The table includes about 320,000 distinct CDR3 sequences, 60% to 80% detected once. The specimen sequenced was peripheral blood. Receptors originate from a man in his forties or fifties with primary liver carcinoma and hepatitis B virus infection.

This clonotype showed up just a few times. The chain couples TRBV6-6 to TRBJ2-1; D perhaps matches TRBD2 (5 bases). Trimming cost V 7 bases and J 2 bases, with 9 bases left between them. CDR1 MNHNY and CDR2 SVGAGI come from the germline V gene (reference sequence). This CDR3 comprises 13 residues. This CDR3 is CASTAETYNEQFF. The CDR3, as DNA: TGTGCCAGCACAGCGGAAACCTACAATGAGCAGTTCTTC.

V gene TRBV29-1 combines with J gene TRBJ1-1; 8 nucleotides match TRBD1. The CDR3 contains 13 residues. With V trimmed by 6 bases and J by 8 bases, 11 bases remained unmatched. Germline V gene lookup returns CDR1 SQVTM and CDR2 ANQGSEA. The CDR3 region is CSVAGGLATEAFF. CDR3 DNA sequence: TGCAGCGTGGCAGGGGGCTTGGCCACGGAAGCTTTCTTT.

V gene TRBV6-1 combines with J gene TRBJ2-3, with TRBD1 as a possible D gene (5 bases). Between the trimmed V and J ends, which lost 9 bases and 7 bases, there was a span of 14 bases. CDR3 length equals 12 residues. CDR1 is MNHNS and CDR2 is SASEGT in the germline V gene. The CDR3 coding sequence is TGTGCCAGGGGAAGCCCAGGGTATACGCAGTATTTT. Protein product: CARGSPGYTQYF.

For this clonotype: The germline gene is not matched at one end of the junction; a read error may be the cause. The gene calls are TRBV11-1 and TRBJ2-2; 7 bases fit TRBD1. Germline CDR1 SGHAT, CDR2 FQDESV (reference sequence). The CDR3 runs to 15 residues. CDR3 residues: CTSSRTGLYTGELFF. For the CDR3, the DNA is TGTACCAGCAGTCGGACAGGTTTGTACACCGGGGAGCTGTTTTTT. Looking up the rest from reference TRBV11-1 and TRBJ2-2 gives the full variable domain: EAEVAQSPRYKITEKSQAVAFWCDPISGHATLYWYRQILGQGPELLVQFQDESVVDDSQLPKDRFSAERLKGVDSTLKIQPAELGDSAMYLCTSSRTGLYTGELFFGEGSRLTVL.

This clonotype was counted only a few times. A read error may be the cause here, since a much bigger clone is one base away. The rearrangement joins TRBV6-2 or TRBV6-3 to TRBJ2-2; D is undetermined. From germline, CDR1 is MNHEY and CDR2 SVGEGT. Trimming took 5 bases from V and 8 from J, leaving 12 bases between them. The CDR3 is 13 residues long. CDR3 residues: CASSRTAGGELFF. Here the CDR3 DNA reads TGTGCCAGCAGTCGGACCGCTGGAGGGGAGCTGTTTTTT.

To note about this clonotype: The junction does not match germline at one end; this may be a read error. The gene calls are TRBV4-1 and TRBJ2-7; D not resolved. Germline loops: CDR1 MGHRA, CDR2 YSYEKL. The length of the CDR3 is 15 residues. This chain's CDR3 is CTSSQVVGTFHEQYF. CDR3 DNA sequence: TGCACCAGCAGCCAAGTTGTCGGTACCTTCCACGAGCAGTACTTC.

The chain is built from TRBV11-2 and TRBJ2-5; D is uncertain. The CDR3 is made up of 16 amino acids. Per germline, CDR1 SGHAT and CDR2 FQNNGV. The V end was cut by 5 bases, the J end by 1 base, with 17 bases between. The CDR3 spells CASSPTPRSVQETQYF. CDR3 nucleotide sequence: TGTGCCAGCAGCCCCACCCCCCGGTCGGTCCAAGAGACCCAGTACTTC.

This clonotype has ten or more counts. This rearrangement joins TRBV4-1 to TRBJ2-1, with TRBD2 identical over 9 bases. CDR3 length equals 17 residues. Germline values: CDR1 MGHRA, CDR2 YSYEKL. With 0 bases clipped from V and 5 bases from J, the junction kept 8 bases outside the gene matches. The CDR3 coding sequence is TGCGCCAGCAGCCAAGACCCGGCCGGGACTAGCAACAATGAGCAGTTCTTC. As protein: CASSQDPAGTSNNEQFF.

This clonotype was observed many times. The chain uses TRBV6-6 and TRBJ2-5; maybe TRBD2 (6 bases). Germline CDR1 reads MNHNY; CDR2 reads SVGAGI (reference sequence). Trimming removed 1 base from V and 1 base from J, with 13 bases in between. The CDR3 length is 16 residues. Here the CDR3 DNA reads TGTGCCAGCAGTTACTTGCCGGGAGCGACCCAAGAGACCCAGTACTTC. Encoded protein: CASSYLPGATQETQYF.

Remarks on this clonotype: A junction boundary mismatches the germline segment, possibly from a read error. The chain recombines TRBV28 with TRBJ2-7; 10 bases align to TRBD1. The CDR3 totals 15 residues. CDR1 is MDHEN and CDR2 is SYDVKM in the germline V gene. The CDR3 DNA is TGTGTCAGCAGTTTACCCGGGACAGGGGTGGACGAGCAGTACTTC. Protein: CVSSLPGTGVDEQYF.

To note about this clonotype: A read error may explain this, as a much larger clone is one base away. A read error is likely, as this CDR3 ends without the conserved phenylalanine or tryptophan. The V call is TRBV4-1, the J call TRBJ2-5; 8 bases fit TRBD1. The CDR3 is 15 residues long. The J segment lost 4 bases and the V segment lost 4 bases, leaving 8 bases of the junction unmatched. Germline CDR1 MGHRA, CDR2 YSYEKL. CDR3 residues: CASSPRAGGGETQYV. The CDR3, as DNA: TGCGCCAGCAGCCCAAGGGCAGGGGGCGGAGAGACCCAGTACGTC.

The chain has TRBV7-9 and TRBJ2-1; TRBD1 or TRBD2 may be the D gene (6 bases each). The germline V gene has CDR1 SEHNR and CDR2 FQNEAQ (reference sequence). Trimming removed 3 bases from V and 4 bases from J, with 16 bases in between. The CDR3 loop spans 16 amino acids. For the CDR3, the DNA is TGTGCCAGCAGCTTGGAAGGGGGGAGTGAGTACAATGAGCAGTTCTTC. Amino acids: CASSLEGGSEYNEQFF. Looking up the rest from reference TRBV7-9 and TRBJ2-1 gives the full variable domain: DTGVSQNPRHKITKRGQNVTFRCDPISEHNRLYWYRQTLGQGPEFLTYFQNEAQLEKSRLLSDRFSAERPKGSFSTLEIQRTEQGDSAMYLCASSLEGGSEYNEQFFGPGTRLTVL.

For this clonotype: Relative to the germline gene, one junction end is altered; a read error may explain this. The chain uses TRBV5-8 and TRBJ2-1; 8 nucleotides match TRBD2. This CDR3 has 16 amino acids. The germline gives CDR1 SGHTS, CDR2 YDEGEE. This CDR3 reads CTSSFEGLDSYNEQFF. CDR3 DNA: TGTACCAGCAGCTTTGAGGGACTAGACTCCTACAATGAGCAGTTCTTC.

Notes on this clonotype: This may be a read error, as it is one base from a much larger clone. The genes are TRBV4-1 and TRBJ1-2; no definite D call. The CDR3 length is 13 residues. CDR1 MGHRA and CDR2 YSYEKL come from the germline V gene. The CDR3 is CANSPRAYYGYTF. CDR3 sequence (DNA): TGCGCCAACAGCCCGCGGGCCTACTATGGCTACACCTTC.

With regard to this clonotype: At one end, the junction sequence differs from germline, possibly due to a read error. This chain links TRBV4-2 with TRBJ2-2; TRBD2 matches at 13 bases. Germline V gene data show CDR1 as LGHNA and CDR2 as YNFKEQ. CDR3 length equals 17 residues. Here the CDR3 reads CASSQTSGRANTRELFF. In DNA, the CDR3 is TGTGCCAGCAGCCAAACTAGCGGGAGGGCCAACACCCGGGAGCTGTTTTTT.

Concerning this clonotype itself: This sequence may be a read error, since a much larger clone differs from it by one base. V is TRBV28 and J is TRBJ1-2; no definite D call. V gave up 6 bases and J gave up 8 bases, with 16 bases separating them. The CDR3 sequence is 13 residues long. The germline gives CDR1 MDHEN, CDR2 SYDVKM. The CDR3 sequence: CASSDGPTRGYTF. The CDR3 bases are TGTGCCAGCAGCGACGGACCTACTCGAGGCTACACCTTC.

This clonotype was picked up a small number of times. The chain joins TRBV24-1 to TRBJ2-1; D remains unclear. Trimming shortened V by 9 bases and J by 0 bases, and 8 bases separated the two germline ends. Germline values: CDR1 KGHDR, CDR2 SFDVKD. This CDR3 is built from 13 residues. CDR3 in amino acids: CATARPSYNEQFF. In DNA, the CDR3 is TGTGCCACCGCACGACCCTCCTACAATGAGCAGTTCTTC.

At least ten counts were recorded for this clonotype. CDR3 sequence (DNA): TGTGCCAGCAGTTACTCGACTATCTACGAGCAGTACTTC. Its translation: CASSYSTIYEQYF. The chain carries TRBV6-5 and TRBJ2-7; TRBD2 is a possible D gene (5 bases). Trimming left V 0 bases short and J 3 bases short, with 6 bases between. Per the germline V gene, CDR1 is MNHEY and CDR2 is SVGAGI. The CDR3 contains 13 residues.

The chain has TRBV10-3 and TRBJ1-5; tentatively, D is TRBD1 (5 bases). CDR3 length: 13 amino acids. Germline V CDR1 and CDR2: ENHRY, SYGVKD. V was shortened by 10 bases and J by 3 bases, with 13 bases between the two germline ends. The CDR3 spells CATGGTFNQPQHF. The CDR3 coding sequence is TGTGCCACCGGGGGGACCTTCAATCAGCCCCAGCATTTT.

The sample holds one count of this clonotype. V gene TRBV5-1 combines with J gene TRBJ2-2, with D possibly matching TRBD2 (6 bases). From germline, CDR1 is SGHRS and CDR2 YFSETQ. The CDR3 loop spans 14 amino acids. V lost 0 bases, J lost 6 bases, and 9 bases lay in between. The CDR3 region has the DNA TGCGCCAGCAGCTTGGCCGGAGGGCCCGGGGAGCTGTTTTTT. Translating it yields CASSLAGGPGELFF.

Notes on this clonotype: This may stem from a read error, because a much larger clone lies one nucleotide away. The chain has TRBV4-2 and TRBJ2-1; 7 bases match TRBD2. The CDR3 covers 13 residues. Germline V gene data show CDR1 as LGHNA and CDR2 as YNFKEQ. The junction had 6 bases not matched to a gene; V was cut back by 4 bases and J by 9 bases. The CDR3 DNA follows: TGTGCCAGCAGCCGAGGGACTACCGCTGAGCAGTTCTTC. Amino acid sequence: CASSRGTTAEQFF.

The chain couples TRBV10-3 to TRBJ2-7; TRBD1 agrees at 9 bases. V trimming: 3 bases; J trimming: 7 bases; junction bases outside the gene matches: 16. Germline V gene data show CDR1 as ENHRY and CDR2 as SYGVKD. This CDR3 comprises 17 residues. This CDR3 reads CAISDVDRGLRVREQYF. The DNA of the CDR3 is TGTGCCATCAGTGACGTGGACAGGGGCCTCCGAGTTCGGGAGCAGTACTTC.

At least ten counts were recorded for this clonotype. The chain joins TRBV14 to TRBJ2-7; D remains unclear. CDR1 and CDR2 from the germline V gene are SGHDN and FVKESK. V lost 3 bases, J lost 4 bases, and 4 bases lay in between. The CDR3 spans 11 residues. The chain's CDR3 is CASSQSYEQYF. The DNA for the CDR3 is TGTGCCAGCAGCCAGTCGTACGAGCAGTACTTC.

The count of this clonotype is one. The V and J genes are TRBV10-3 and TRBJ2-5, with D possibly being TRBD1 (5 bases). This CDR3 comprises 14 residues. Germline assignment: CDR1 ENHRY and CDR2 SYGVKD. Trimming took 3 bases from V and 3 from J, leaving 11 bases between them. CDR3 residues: CAISEIGAEETQYF. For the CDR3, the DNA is TGTGCCATCAGTGAAATAGGGGCTGAAGAGACCCAGTACTTC.

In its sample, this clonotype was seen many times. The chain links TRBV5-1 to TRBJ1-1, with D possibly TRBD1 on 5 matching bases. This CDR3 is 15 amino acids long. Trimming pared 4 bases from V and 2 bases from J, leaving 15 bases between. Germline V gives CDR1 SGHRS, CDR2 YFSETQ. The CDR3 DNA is TGCGCCAGCAGCGCCTTGGCAGGGAGCAACACTGAAGCTTTCTTT. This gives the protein CASSALAGSNTEAFF.

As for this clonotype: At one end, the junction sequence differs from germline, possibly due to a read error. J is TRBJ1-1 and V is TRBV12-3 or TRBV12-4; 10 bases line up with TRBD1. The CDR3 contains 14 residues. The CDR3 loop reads CASSLKGTGAEAFF. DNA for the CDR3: TGTGCCAGCAGTTTAAAAGGGACAGGGGCTGAAGCCTTCTTT.

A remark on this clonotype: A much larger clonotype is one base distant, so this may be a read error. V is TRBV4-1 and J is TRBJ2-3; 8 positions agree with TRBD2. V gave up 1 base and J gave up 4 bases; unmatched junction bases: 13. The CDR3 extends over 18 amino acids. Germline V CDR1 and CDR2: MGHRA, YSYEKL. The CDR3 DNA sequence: TGCGCCAGCAGCCAAGGGGGGGGACTAGTGGGAGGACCAGATACGCAGTATTTT. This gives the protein CASSQGGGLVGGPDTQYF.

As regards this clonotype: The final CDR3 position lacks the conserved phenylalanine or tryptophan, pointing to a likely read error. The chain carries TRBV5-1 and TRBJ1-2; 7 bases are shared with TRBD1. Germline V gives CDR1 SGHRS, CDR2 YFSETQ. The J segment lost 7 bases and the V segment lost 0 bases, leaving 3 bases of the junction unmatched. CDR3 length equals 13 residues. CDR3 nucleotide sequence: TGCGCCAGCAGCTTGGAGGGGGCCCCTGGCTACACCTCC. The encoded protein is CASSLEGAPGYTS.